This T cell receptor (beta chain) originates from a study of shared clonotypes between healthy human individuals. The method was immunoSEQ multiplex PCR; TCRdb's version includes in-frame clones alone and lacks a portion of them. The sample shows around 2.5 million clones, over 85% of them seen only once. After removal of 3 bases from V and 0 bases from J, the junction contained 3 bases not matched to a gene. Germline values: CDR1 MDHEN, CDR2 SYDVKM. The CDR3 runs 15 residues. What was sequenced was naive CD4+ T cells from PBMCs. Subset described: CD45RA+ positively selected. The chain recombines TRBV28 with TRBJ2-3; 7 nucleotides align to TRBD1. This sequence originates from a man younger than 35 in good health. Some clones in this sample may be carry-over from other donors' samples. DNA for the CDR3: TGTGCCAGCAGTTTGTCAGGGGGTAGCACAGATACGCAGTATTTT. It specifies CASSLSGGSTDTQYF.